This T cell receptor (beta chain) was observed in a study of T cells in Graves' hyperthyroidism and ophthalmopathy. This clonotype came up a few times. Diagnosing involved the use of clinical symptoms, serum thyroxine and TRAb, thyroid ultrasound and orbital computed tomography. Trimming removed 5 bases at V and 0 bases at J, with 9 bases between. The CDR3 has 14 residues. Germline assignment: CDR1 WNHNN and CDR2 SYGVQD (reference sequence). Amplified TCR beta CDR3 regions derived from RNA transcripts. Researchers ran a first-round RT-PCR on the TCR CDR3 using the HTBI primer set. TCRdb re-analysed the multiplex PCR reads in MiXCR, keeping a single row per CDR3 protein. The sample records roughly 700,000 distinct CDR3 sequences, about 15% being singletons.

The sequencing sample was made of blood. This chain links TRBV10-1 with TRBJ2-3; D unclear. The clonotype was recovered from a woman aged 18-29 years with Graves' hyperthyroidism. CDR3 region: CASSLRPSTDTQYF. The CDR3 nucleotides read TGCGCCAGCAGTCTTCGACCGAGCACAGATACGCAGTATTTT.